The TCR beta chain described here comes from a study of T cell repertoires in cytomegalovirus infection. For the study at large: Matching HLA type, along with CMV infection, was indicated by public TCR beta signatures. Whole-study findings and limits: People with CMV and the relevant HLA were identified by cumulative public TCR beta family frequency. Within the response measured ex vivo, HLA-C-restricted CMV-specific TCR beta clonotypes were dominant.

A remark on this clonotype: Its matching antigen is unknown.

V trimming: 2 bases; J trimming: 8 bases; junction bases outside the gene matches: 9. The germline gives CDR1 SGHNT, CDR2 YYREEE (reference sequence). The CDR3 loop spans 15 amino acids. TCRdb re-derived calls from the reads in MiXCR, one entry per CDR3 protein. The table includes a few hundred thousand distinct CDR3 sequences, approximately 26% detected once. Specimen: PBMCs. The rearrangement uses TRBV5-4 and TRBJ2-1; the match to TRBD2 covers 8 bases. The TCR originated in a human donor in good health (CMV status not recorded). Some clones in this sample may be carry-over from other donors' samples. In nucleotides, the CDR3 is TGTGCCAGCAGCTTCCCGACTAGCGATCGACATGAGCAGTTCTTC. Translated, it gives CASSFPTSDRHEQFF.